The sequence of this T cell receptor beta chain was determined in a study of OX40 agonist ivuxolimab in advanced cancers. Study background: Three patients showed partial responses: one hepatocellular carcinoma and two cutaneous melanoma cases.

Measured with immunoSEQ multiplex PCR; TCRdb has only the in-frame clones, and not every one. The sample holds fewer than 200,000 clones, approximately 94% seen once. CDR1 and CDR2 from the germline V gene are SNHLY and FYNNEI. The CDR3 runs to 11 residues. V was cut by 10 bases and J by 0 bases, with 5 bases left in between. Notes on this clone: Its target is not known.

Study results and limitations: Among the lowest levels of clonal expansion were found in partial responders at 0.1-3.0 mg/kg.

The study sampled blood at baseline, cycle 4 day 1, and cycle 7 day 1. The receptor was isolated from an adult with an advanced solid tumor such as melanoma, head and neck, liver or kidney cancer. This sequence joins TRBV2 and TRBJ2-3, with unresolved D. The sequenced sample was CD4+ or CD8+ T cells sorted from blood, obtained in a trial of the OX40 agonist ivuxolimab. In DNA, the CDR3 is TGTGCCAACTCTAGCACAGATACGCAGTATTTT. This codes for CANSSTDTQYF.